This T cell receptor beta chain was retrieved from a study of shared clonotypes between healthy human individuals. Study at large: The composition of the donors was two women and a few men aged 18 to 49.

The germline gives CDR1 LGHNA, CDR2 YNFKEQ. Trimming stripped 4 bases from V and 0 bases from J, with 13 bases between. The CDR3 consists of 16 residues. DNA at approximately 200 ng, about 30,000 T cell genomes, went into sorted-subset replicate PCRs. Clones were read by immunoSEQ multiplex PCR, and TCRdb kept only the in-frame ones, dropping some. This table has about 1 million clones, 75% appearing once. Specimen: memory CD4+ T cells sorted from blood. Described subset: CD45RA-negative fraction. V usage is TRBV4-2 and J usage is TRBJ1-3; TRBD1 is a possible D gene (6 bases). The origin of this receptor is a man aged 18 to 35 in good health. CDR3 coding DNA: TGTGCCAGCAGCCGGGAAGACAGGAACTCTGGAAACACCATATATTTT. Its protein product is CASSREDRNSGNTIYF.